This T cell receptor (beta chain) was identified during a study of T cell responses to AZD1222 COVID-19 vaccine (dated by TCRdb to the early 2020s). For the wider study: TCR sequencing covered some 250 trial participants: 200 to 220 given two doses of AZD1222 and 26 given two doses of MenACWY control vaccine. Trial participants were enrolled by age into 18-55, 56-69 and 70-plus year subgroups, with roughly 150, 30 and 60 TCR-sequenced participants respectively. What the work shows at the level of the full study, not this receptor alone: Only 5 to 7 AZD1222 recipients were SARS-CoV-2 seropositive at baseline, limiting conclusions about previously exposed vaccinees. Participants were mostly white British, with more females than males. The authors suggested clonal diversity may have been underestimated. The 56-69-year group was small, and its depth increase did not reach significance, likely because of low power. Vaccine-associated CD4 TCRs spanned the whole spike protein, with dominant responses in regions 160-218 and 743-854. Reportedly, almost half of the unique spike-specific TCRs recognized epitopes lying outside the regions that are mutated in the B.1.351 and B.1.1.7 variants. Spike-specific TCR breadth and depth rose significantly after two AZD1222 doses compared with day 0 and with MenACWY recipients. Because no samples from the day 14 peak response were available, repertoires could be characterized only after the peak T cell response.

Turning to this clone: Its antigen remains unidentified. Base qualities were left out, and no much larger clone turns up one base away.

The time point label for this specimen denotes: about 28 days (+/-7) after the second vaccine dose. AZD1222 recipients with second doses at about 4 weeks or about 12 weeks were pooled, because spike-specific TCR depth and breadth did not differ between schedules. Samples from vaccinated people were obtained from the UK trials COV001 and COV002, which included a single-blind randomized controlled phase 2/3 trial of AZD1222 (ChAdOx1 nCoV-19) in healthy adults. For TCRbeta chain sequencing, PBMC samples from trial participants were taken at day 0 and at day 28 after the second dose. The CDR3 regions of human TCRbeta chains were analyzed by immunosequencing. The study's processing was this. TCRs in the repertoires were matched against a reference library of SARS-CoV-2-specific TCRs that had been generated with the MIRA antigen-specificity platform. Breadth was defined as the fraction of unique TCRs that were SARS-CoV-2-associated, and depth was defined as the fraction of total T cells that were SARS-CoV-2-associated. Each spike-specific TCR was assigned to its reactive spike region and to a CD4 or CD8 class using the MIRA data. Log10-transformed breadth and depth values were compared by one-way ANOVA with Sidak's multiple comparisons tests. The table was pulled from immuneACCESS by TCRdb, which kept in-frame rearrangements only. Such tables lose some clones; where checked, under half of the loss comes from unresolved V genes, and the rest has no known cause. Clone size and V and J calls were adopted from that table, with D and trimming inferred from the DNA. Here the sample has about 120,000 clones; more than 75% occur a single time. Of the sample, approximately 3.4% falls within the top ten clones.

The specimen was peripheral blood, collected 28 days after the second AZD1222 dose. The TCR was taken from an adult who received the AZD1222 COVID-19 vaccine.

The bases read TGTGCCAGCAGCGAGGAGATTGGTGGAAAAGAGACCCAGTACTTC. Its amino acids are CASSEEIGGKETQYF. The chain links TRBV9 with TRBJ2-5; no D gene call is confident. CDR3 length: 15 amino acids, cysteine to phenylalanine. The CDR3 DNA has 45 bases and is translated from base 1. V is pared back by 3 bases and J by 3 bases, with 15 bases lying between the germline termini. CDR1 SGDLS and CDR2 YYNGEE are derived from the germline V gene.